The source of this T cell receptor beta chain is a study of blood T cell repertoires in COVID-19. Study details: The analysed material was cDNA or gDNA that came from T cells, B-cell-depleted T cells, or PBMCs.

In the original processing: Researchers report that nucleated cell counts were estimated from reference gene primer amplification. Data came from immunoSEQ multiplex PCR; TCRdb stores just in-frame clones and leaves some out. From that table come the V and J calls and clone size; the DNA was used to work out D and trimming. Seen here are about 100,000 clones, around 79% observed once, and the top ten hold 20% to 25%. The CDR3 totals 16 residues. V dropped 4 bases and J dropped 4; count of bases not matched to a gene: 8. Germline CDR1 reads KGHSH; CDR2 reads LQKENI. The chain links TRBV18 to TRBJ1-2, with TRBD1 matching 11 bases. The TCR was taken from a man between 65 and 80 years old with active or convalescent COVID-19. Sample: peripheral blood. CDR3 amino acids: CASSRAGTGGTYGYTF. CDR3 in DNA: TGTGCCAGCTCACGTGCCGGGACAGGGGGTACCTATGGCTACACCTTC.